This T cell receptor beta chain was sequenced during a study of blood T cell repertoires in COVID-19. The germline V gene has CDR1 MNHEY and CDR2 SMNVEV (reference sequence). The length of the CDR3 is 16 residues. Trimming took off 4 bases at V and 0 bases at J, with 14 bases between the two ends. Methods used by the authors: Estimates of nucleated cell counts were drawn from the amplification of reference gene primers. TCRdb keeps only in-frame clones here, not all; method: immunoSEQ multiplex PCR. V and J calls and clone size are as listed in that table; D and trimming were resolved from the DNA. The sample has about 160,000 clones; about nine tenths are singletons.

What was sequenced was peripheral blood. The TCR was taken from a woman between 55 and 75 years old who had recovered from COVID-19. The V and J genes are TRBV27 and TRBJ2-3, with D maybe TRBD2 (6 bases). Written as DNA, the CDR3 is TGTGCCAGCAGTTCTGTAGCGGCAAGTAGCACAGATACGCAGTATTTT. Protein sequence: CASSSVAASSTDTQYF.